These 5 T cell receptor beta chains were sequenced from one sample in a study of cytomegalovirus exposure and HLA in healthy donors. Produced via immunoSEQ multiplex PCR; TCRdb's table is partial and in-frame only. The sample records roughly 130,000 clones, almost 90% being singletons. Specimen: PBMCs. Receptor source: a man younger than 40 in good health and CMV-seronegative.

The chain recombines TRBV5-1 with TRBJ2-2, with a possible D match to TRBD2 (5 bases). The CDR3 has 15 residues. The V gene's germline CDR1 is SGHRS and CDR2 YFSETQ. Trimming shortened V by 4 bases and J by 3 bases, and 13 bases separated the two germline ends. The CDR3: CASSPRTSYTGELFF. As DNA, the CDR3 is TGCGCCAGCAGCCCTCGCACTAGTTACACCGGGGAGCTGTTTTTT.

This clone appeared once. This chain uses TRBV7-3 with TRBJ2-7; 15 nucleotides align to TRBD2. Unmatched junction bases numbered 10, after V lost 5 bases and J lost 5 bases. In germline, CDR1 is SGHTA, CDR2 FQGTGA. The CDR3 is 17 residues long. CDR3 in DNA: TGTGCCAGCAGCCTTGGACTAGCGGGAGGGTCGGGCCACGAGCAGTACTTC. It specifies CASSLGLAGGSGHEQYF.

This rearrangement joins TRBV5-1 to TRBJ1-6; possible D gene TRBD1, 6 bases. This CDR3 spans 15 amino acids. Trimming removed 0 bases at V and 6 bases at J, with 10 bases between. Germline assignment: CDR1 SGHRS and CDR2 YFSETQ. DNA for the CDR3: TGCGCCAGCAGCTTGGGGACAGATTCTAATTCACCCCTCCACTTT. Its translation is CASSLGTDSNSPLHF.

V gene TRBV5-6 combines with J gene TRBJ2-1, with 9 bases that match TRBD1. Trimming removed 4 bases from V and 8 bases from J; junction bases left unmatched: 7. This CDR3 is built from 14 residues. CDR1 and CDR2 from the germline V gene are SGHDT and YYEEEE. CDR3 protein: CASSEGTGRDEQFF. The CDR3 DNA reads TGTGCCAGCAGCGAGGGGACAGGGAGAGATGAGCAGTTCTTC.

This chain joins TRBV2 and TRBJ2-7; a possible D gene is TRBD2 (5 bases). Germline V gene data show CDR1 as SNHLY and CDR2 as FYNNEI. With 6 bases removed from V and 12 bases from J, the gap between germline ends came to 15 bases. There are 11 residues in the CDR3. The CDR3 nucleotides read TGTGCCAGCAGAATGGCGGGCGTACGGTACTTC. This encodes CASRMAGVRYF.